These 32 T cell receptor beta chains share one sample of origin, sequenced in a study of blood T cell repertoires in COVID-19. The repertoire was sequenced with immunoSEQ multiplex PCR; TCRdb's copy has only in-frame clones and lacks some. The sample lists about 160,000 clones; roughly 80% were seen once. Sequencing was done on a sample of PBMCs or T cells enriched from blood (not recorded which). The receptor set was obtained from a woman aged 55-70 years who had recovered from COVID-19.

V is TRBV5-1 and J is TRBJ2-5; 8 nucleotides match TRBD1. V gave up 4 bases and J gave up 4 bases; unmatched junction bases: 9. CDR1 is SGHRS and CDR2 is YFSETQ in the germline V gene. The CDR3 has 15 residues. The CDR3 coding sequence is TGCGCCAGCAGCGTCTATTCCGGGACAGGAGAGACCCAGTACTTC. Its protein is CASSVYSGTGETQYF.

The gene calls are TRBV5-5 and TRBJ2-7, with TRBD2 identical over 11 bases. V gave up 4 bases and J gave up 0 bases; unmatched junction bases: 3. Germline values: CDR1 SGHKS, CDR2 YYEKEE (reference sequence). The CDR3 sequence is 15 residues long. The DNA of the CDR3 is TGTGCCAGCAGCCCGGGACTAGCGGCCTCCTACGAGCAGTACTTC. It translates to CASSPGLAASYEQYF.

In DNA, the CDR3 is TGTGCCAGCAGCCAAGGGCCTTCGGAGGTCACTGAAGCTTTCTTT. Amino acid sequence: CASSQGPSEVTEAFF. The chain combines TRBV4-2 with TRBJ1-1; unclear D gene. This CDR3 region has 15 residues. Germline assignment: CDR1 LGHNA and CDR2 YNFKEQ. V was cut by 1 base and J by 4 bases, with 13 bases left in between.

The CDR3 is CASGGINQPQHF. CDR3 nucleotide sequence: TGTGCCTCTGGGGGGATCAATCAGCCCCAGCATTTT. The chain joins TRBV30 to TRBJ1-5, with D possibly matching TRBD1 (5 bases). The CDR3 consists of 12 residues. Germline values: CDR1 GTSNPN, CDR2 SVGIG (reference sequence). V gave up 7 bases and J gave up 3 bases, with 10 bases separating them. The full variable domain, with the rest looked up from reference TRBV30 and TRBJ1-5, is SQTIHQWPATLVQPVGSPLSLECTVEGTSNPNLYWYRQAAGRGLQLLFYSVGIGQISSEVPQNLSASRPQDRQFILSSKKLLLSDSGFYLCASGGINQPQHFGDGTRLSIL.

This chain links TRBV6-5 with TRBJ2-3; 7 bases match TRBD1. The CDR3 sequence is 14 residues long. The germline V gene encodes CDR1 MNHEY and CDR2 SVGAGI. V shed 5 bases and J 6 bases; nucleotides not matched to a gene: 8. The CDR3 region is CASSNIDRADTQYF. CDR3 DNA sequence: TGTGCCAGCAGTAACATCGACAGGGCTGATACGCAGTATTTT.

The V call is TRBV24-1, the J call TRBJ2-3; 11 bases align to TRBD2. V was clipped by 3 bases and J by 1 base; unmatched bases: 5. The CDR3 covers 17 residues. Germline V gene sequence: CDR1 KGHDR, CDR2 SFDVKD. CDR3 loop: CATSDPLAGERTDTQYF. The CDR3 DNA is TGTGCCACCAGTGATCCACTAGCGGGGGAACGCACAGATACGCAGTATTTT.

To note about this clone: This specimen includes other DNA sequences encoding the same CDR3. The chain couples TRBV5-1 to TRBJ1-3; D call uncertain. Trimming stripped 0 bases from V and 0 bases from J, with 7 bases between. Per germline, CDR1 SGHRS and CDR2 YFSETQ. This CDR3 region has 15 residues. DNA of the CDR3: TGCGCCAGCAGCTTGGGGCAGTCCTCTGGAAACACCATATATTTT. It specifies CASSLGQSSGNTIYF.

The chain recombines TRBV2 with TRBJ2-3, with 14 positions matching TRBD2. The CDR3 is 16 residues long. CDR1 and CDR2 from the germline V gene are SNHLY and FYNNEI. After removal of 3 bases from V and 3 bases from J, the junction contained 2 bases not matched to a gene. The CDR3 region has the DNA TGTGCCAGCAGTGACCGGACTAGCGGGGGGACAGATACGCAGTATTTT. Its translation is CASSDRTSGGTDTQYF.

The chain employs TRBV30 and TRBJ2-2, with 8 nucleotides matching TRBD2. There are 16 residues in the CDR3. After removal of 3 bases from V and 7 bases from J, the junction contained 13 bases not matched to a gene. CDR1 is GTSNPN and CDR2 is SVGIG in the germline V gene (reference sequence). CDR3 sequence (DNA): TGTGCCTGGAGGGATCAAACGGGGGGGCGGCACGGGGAGCTGTTTTTT. As protein: CAWRDQTGGRHGELFF.

This chain links TRBV5-1 with TRBJ2-3; 7 bases agree with TRBD1. Trimming cost V 3 bases and J 3 bases; bases outside gene matches: 4. Germline-derived CDR1 and CDR2 are SGHRS and YFSETQ. The CDR3 is 14 residues long. Written as DNA, the CDR3 is TGCGCCAGCAGCTCCGGACAGGTTACAGATACGCAGTATTTT. Its protein is CASSSGQVTDTQYF.

The V gene is TRBV5-8, the J gene TRBJ2-7; 12 bases line up with TRBD2. The V and J ends lost 7 bases and 3 bases, in that order; junction bases with no gene match: 5. The CDR3 consists of 14 residues. Germline CDR1 reads SGHTS; CDR2 reads YDEGEE. CDR3 in amino acids: CASGKLAGGYEQYF. The CDR3 bases are TGTGCCAGCGGAAAACTAGCGGGGGGCTACGAGCAGTACTTC.

V and J are TRBV5-6 and TRBJ2-1, with 13 bases matching TRBD2. V lost 3 bases and J lost 6; bases outside the gene matches: 6. The V gene's germline CDR1 is SGHDT and CDR2 YYEEEE. This CDR3 contains 16 residues. CDR3 DNA sequence: TGTGCCAGCAGCTCCCTACTAGCGGGGGGGCGCAATGAGCAGTTCTTC. Amino acids: CASSSLLAGGRNEQFF.

This clone was seen once. The J gene is TRBJ1-2, the V gene TRBV9; 10 positions match TRBD1. J gave up 0 bases and V 3 bases, and 5 bases lay outside the gene matches. CDR3 length: 16 amino acids. The germline gives CDR1 SGDLS, CDR2 YYNGEE. CDR3 sequence reads: CASSESGTGANYGYTF. Here the CDR3 DNA reads TGTGCCAGCAGCGAATCCGGGACAGGGGCTAACTATGGCTACACCTTC.

V and J are TRBV6-5 and TRBJ2-2; 8 positions agree with TRBD1. The germline V gene encodes CDR1 MNHEY and CDR2 SVGAGI. This CDR3 contains 15 residues. J gave up 4 bases and V 8 bases, and 9 bases lay outside the gene matches. CDR3 bases: TGTGCCAGCGGACTGGACAGGGTGGGCACCGGGGAGCTGTTTTTT. Translated: CASGLDRVGTGELFF.

Points on this clone: A read error may produce the germline difference seen at one junction end. The chain recombines TRBV2 with TRBJ2-1; 7 positions match TRBD2. Germline CDR1 SNHLY, CDR2 FYNNEI. The CDR3 spans 11 residues. CDR3 in DNA: TGTGCCAGCAAGTGGGGAGCGGGGCCGGTCTTC. Encoded protein: CASKWGAGPVF.

This sequence joins TRBV13 and TRBJ2-7, with D possibly TRBD2 on 7 matching bases. The CDR3 runs to 14 residues. V lost 5 bases to trimming and J lost 2 bases, with 13 bases between them. Per the germline V gene, CDR1 is PRHDT and CDR2 is FYEKMQ (reference sequence). The CDR3 region has the DNA TGTGCCAGCAGCGCCGCCGGGGGGCCCTACGAGCAGTACTTC. Amino acids: CASSAAGGPYEQYF.

V gene TRBV2 combines with J gene TRBJ1-2; D may be TRBD1 (6 bases). Germline V gene sequence: CDR1 SNHLY, CDR2 FYNNEI. V was shortened by 4 bases and J by 5 bases, with 14 bases between the two germline ends. This CDR3 spans 14 amino acids. The chain's CDR3 is CASSGAGTRYGYTF. The CDR3 DNA reads TGTGCCAGCAGTGGGGCAGGGACACGGTATGGCTACACCTTC.

The chain combines TRBV11-2 with TRBJ1-2; unclear D gene. The CDR3 covers 13 residues. V lost 2 bases to trimming and J lost 5 bases, with 9 bases between them. Germline lookup yields CDR1 SGHAT and CDR2 FQNNGV. CDR3 amino acids: CASSLQLQYGYTF. CDR3 bases: TGTGCCAGCAGCTTACAGCTACAGTATGGCTACACCTTC.

This sequence joins TRBV4-1 and TRBJ2-7; tentatively, D is TRBD2 (5 bases). Trimming cost V 6 bases and J 2 bases, with 17 bases left between them. Germline CDR1 MGHRA, CDR2 YSYEKL. The CDR3 loop spans 15 amino acids. The CDR3 sequence is CASSPEGLPPYEQYF. CDR3 bases: TGCGCCAGCAGTCCCGAGGGCCTTCCCCCCTACGAGCAGTACTTC.

This clone was recorded once. The V and J genes are TRBV6-5 and TRBJ1-2; D not certain. Trimming shortened V by 0 bases and J by 8 bases, and 7 bases separated the two germline ends. The germline V gene encodes CDR1 MNHEY and CDR2 SVGAGI. The CDR3 spans 12 residues. The CDR3 DNA sequence: TGTGCCAGCAGTTACTCGGGCGAAGGCTACACCTTC. It is translated as CASSYSGEGYTF.

This sequence joins TRBV4-1 and TRBJ2-7; TRBD1 is a possible D gene (5 bases). The CDR3 extends over 16 amino acids. V shed 4 bases and J shed 2 bases, with 18 bases lying between them. The germline V gene encodes CDR1 MGHRA and CDR2 YSYEKL. DNA of the CDR3: TGCGCCAGCAGCCCACAGTCTAACAGACAGACCTACGAGCAGTACTTC. Amino acid sequence: CASSPQSNRQTYEQYF.

On this clone: The sample carries other DNA sequences with the same CDR3. The CDR3 spells CASSLSMNTEAFF. CDR3 nucleotide sequence: TGTGCCAGCAGCTTGAGTATGAACACTGAAGCTTTCTTT. The V call is TRBV7-3, the J call TRBJ1-1; the D is unclear. V lost 3 bases, J lost 0 bases, and 5 bases lay in between. This CDR3 spans 13 amino acids. The germline V gene encodes CDR1 SGHTA and CDR2 FQGTGA. Complete variable domain (other parts from reference TRBV7-3 and TRBJ1-1): GAGVSQTPSNKVTEKGKYVELRCDPISGHTALYWYRQSLGQGPEFLIYFQGTGAADDSGLPNDRFFAVRPEGSVSTLKIQRTERGDSAVYLCASSLSMNTEAFFGQGTRLTVV.

The chain recombines TRBV3-1 (or the pseudogene TRBV3-2) with TRBJ2-7, with TRBD2 matching 11 bases. The CDR3 runs 14 residues. CDR1 and CDR2 (germline): LGHDT, YNNKEL (reference sequence). J was trimmed by 3 bases and V by 4 bases; bases with no gene match: 2. This CDR3 is CASSLTSGGYEQYF. In DNA, the CDR3 is TGTGCCAGCAGCCTTACTAGCGGGGGCTACGAGCAGTACTTC.

In regard to this clone: This sample also contains other DNA sequences that code for the same CDR3. The genes are TRBV19 and TRBJ1-1; D call uncertain. Trimming stripped 5 bases from V and 5 bases from J, with 6 bases between. The CDR3 is 11 residues long. The germline gives CDR1 LNHDA, CDR2 SQIVND (reference sequence). CDR3 loop: CASSSYTEAFF. The CDR3 nucleotides read TGTGCCAGTAGTTCGTATACTGAAGCTTTCTTT.

This chain connects TRBV5-4 to TRBJ2-5, with 10 bases matching TRBD2. From germline, CDR1 is SGHNT and CDR2 YYREEE (reference sequence). Trimming removed 2 bases from V and 7 bases from J; junction bases left unmatched: 14. CDR3 size: 17 residues. CDR3 in amino acids: CASSFDPSGGASGTQYF. The CDR3 bases are TGTGCCAGCAGCTTTGACCCAAGCGGGGGGGCCTCGGGGACCCAGTACTTC.

The genes are TRBV19 and TRBJ2-7; D unclear. From germline, CDR1 is LNHDA and CDR2 SQIVND (reference sequence). The V gene lost 4 bases and the J gene lost 2 bases, with 15 bases spanning the gap. The CDR3 runs 15 residues. CDR3 region: CASSRSVGSPYEQYF. The CDR3 nucleotides read TGTGCCAGTAGTAGGAGCGTCGGCAGTCCCTACGAGCAGTACTTC.

This chain connects TRBV19 to TRBJ1-4, with TRBD1 as a possible D gene (6 bases). Between the trimmed V and J ends, which lost 7 bases and 6 bases, there was a span of 15 bases. CDR1 and CDR2 from the germline V gene are LNHDA and SQIVND (reference sequence). The CDR3 consists of 14 residues. The CDR3: CASTNTGRDEKLFF. The CDR3 DNA follows: TGTGCCAGTACCAATACAGGGAGAGATGAAAAACTGTTTTTT.

This clone occurred once. The CDR3 spells CASSKGQGAVNTEAFF. The CDR3 nucleotides are TGTGCCAGCAGTAAGGGACAGGGGGCGGTGAACACTGAAGCTTTCTTT. The chain couples TRBV27 to TRBJ1-1; 12 nucleotides agree with TRBD1. The V and J ends lost 5 bases and 0 bases, in that order; junction bases with no gene match: 4. Germline V gene sequence: CDR1 MNHEY, CDR2 SMNVEV (reference sequence). This CDR3 is built from 16 residues.

This sequence joins TRBV7-3 and TRBJ1-2; D is uncertain. This CDR3 contains 13 residues. CDR1 is SGHTA and CDR2 is FQGTGA in the germline V gene. The ends were cut back, 5 bases at V and 8 bases at J, with 15 bases in the middle. The CDR3 DNA follows: TGTGCCAGCAGCCAAAATCAGCGGCGCGGCTACACCTTC. Its protein product is CASSQNQRRGYTF.

The chain joins TRBV9 to TRBJ1-3; no clear D gene. The CDR3 consists of 15 residues. V lost 3 bases to trimming and J lost 2 bases, with 12 bases between them. Germline V gene sequence: CDR1 SGDLS, CDR2 YYNGEE. The CDR3 protein is CASSASSGAGNTIYF. The CDR3 region has the DNA TGTGCCAGCAGCGCCTCTTCCGGGGCTGGAAACACCATATATTTT.

This clone has more than one count but fewer than ten. J is TRBJ1-4 and V is TRBV29-1; 9 nucleotides align to TRBD1. Germline CDR1 and CDR2: SQVTM and ANQGSEA. V dropped 3 bases and J dropped 7; count of bases not matched to a gene: 12. The CDR3 sequence is 16 residues long. DNA of the CDR3: TGCAGCGTTGAGCGGACAGGGGAGGTGAGCGGTGAAAAACTGTTTTTT. Translated, it gives CSVERTGEVSGEKLFF.

The chain uses TRBV2 and TRBJ1-2, with TRBD1 matching 9 bases. Germline V gene lookup returns CDR1 SNHLY and CDR2 FYNNEI. After removal of 11 bases from V and 4 bases from J, the junction contained 8 bases not matched to a gene. CDR3 length: 13 residues. CDR3 nucleotides: TGTGCCGGAAGGGACAGGGTGGGCTATGGCTACACCTTC. It translates to CAGRDRVGYGYTF.